The 25 T cell receptor beta chains reported below all come from one sample, sequenced in a study of blood T cell repertoires in COVID-19. Profiled with immunoSEQ multiplex PCR; TCRdb holds only in-frame clones, not every one. The sample has more than 300,000 clones, 85% to 90% seen once. Specimen: peripheral blood. These receptors all stem from a middle-aged woman with COVID-19, enrolled during active disease.

This sequence joins TRBV4-3 and TRBJ1-5; no clear D gene. Trimming stripped 2 bases from V and 0 bases from J, with 14 bases between. This CDR3 is built from 17 residues. CDR1 and CDR2 (germline): LGHNA, YSLEER. The CDR3 DNA reads TGCGCCAGCAGCCAACAACGAGGTCCAAATAGCAATCAGCCCCAGCATTTT. The encoded protein is CASSQQRGPNSNQPQHF.

This CDR3 reads CASSTGRRVNQPQHF. For the CDR3, the DNA is TGTGCCAGCAGCACCGGGAGGAGGGTGAATCAGCCCCAGCATTTT. The rearrangement links TRBV27 to TRBJ1-5; D is ambiguous. Germline loops: CDR1 MNHEY, CDR2 SMNVEV (reference sequence). Trimming shortened V by 6 bases and J by 4 bases, and 16 bases separated the two germline ends. This CDR3 has 15 residues.

V is TRBV5-1 and J is TRBJ1-2; no clear D gene. This CDR3 spans 15 amino acids. Trimming shortened V by 0 bases and J by 4 bases, and 13 bases separated the two germline ends. From germline, CDR1 is SGHRS and CDR2 YFSETQ. The chain's CDR3 is CASSLGQPGLYGYTF. The CDR3 DNA is TGCGCCAGCAGCTTGGGGCAGCCTGGACTCTATGGCTACACCTTC.

This clone came up once. This chain links TRBV6-2 or TRBV6-3 with TRBJ2-7; 7 positions match TRBD1. After removal of 4 bases from V and 5 bases from J, the junction contained 8 bases not matched to a gene. Germline CDR1 reads MNHEY; CDR2 reads SVGEGT. This CDR3 is 14 amino acids long. In DNA, the CDR3 is TGTGCCAGCAGTTGGCGAGGGGGCATCGACGAGCAGTACTTC. Residues: CASSWRGGIDEQYF.

The chain has TRBV4-3 and TRBJ2-1, with D tentatively TRBD2 (6 bases). Germline CDR1 LGHNA, CDR2 YSLEER. Deletions cut 1 base from V and 0 bases from J, with 16 bases between. This CDR3 is 18 amino acids long. The DNA of the CDR3 is TGCGCCAGCAGCCAAGTGGTTGGGCGGGGCAGCTCCTACAATGAGCAGTTCTTC. Translated, it gives CASSQVVGRGSSYNEQFF.

V gene TRBV6-4 combines with J gene TRBJ2-1; TRBD2 might be the D (6 bases). The V gene's germline CDR1 is MRHNA and CDR2 SNTAGT. The CDR3 runs to 16 residues. Trimming removed 0 bases from V and 2 bases from J, with 11 bases in between. The CDR3 sequence is CASSDSEGSPYNEQFF. The DNA of the CDR3 is TGTGCCAGCAGTGACTCGGAGGGTAGCCCCTACAATGAGCAGTTCTTC.

This rearrangement joins TRBV13 to TRBJ1-1; 9 bases are shared with TRBD1. This CDR3 is built from 16 residues. The J segment lost 0 bases and the V segment lost 4 bases, leaving 6 bases of the junction unmatched. Germline values: CDR1 PRHDT, CDR2 FYEKMQ (reference sequence). CDR3 sequence reads: CASSSWTGEVNTEAFF. The DNA of the CDR3 is TGTGCCAGCAGCTCCTGGACAGGGGAGGTGAACACTGAAGCTTTCTTT.

The V gene is TRBV9, the J gene TRBJ2-1; TRBD2 matches at 8 bases. With V trimmed by 0 bases and J by 10 bases, 9 bases remained unmatched. The germline gives CDR1 SGDLS, CDR2 YYNGEE. The CDR3 has 15 residues. The CDR3 sequence is CASSVANSASGEQFF. The CDR3 DNA is TGTGCCAGCAGCGTAGCCAACTCGGCTAGCGGGGAGCAGTTCTTC.

The chain joins TRBV24-1 to TRBJ2-3; TRBD2 is a possible D gene (5 bases). The CDR3 runs 12 residues. Trimming took off 9 bases at V and 5 bases at J, with 11 bases between the two ends. Germline-derived CDR1 and CDR2 are KGHDR and SFDVKD. This CDR3 reads CATGSAQDTQYF. CDR3 bases: TGTGCCACCGGGAGTGCACAAGATACGCAGTATTTT.

This chain connects TRBV6-2 or TRBV6-3 to TRBJ1-2, with 8 nucleotides matching TRBD1. V shed 2 bases, J shed 0 bases, and the junction held 5 bases outside the gene matches. Germline V gene lookup returns CDR1 MNHEY and CDR2 SVGEGT. The CDR3 contains 16 residues. The CDR3 region is CASSYADRGPNYGYTF. The CDR3 DNA follows: TGTGCCAGCAGTTACGCCGACAGGGGCCCTAACTATGGCTACACCTTC.

The rearrangement links TRBV13 to TRBJ1-1, with D possibly matching TRBD1 (5 bases). The CDR3 contains 16 residues. Germline V gene lookup returns CDR1 PRHDT and CDR2 FYEKMQ (reference sequence). Trimming took off 5 bases at V and 5 bases at J, with 21 bases between the two ends. The CDR3 loop is CASSPSGRAVGTEAFF. The CDR3 DNA reads TGTGCCAGCAGCCCGTCGGGCAGGGCAGTCGGAACTGAAGCTTTCTTT.

The chain combines TRBV19 with TRBJ1-2; the D gene is possibly TRBD1 (6 bases). Deletions cut 6 bases from V and 4 bases from J, with 12 bases between. From germline, CDR1 is LNHDA and CDR2 SQIVND (reference sequence). The CDR3 spans 13 residues. The CDR3 nucleotides are TGTGCCAGTAGCGGGACACCCGTCTATGGCTACACCTTC. It codes for CASSGTPVYGYTF.

The chain combines TRBV28 with TRBJ1-2; 7 bases are shared with TRBD1. Trimming cost V 5 bases and J 1 base; bases outside gene matches: 13. The CDR3 has 17 amino acids. Germline-derived CDR1 and CDR2 are MDHEN and SYDVKM. The CDR3 is CASSPRQGPSFNYGYTF. The CDR3 DNA reads as TGTGCCAGCAGTCCCCGACAGGGTCCCTCGTTTAACTATGGCTACACCTTC.

The chain links TRBV27 to TRBJ1-4; D is unclear. Trimming pared 9 bases from V and 8 bases from J, leaving 16 bases between. Per the germline V gene, CDR1 is MNHEY and CDR2 is SMNVEV (reference sequence). CDR3 length: 13 residues. The CDR3: CASGEALREKLFF. CDR3 DNA sequence: TGTGCCAGTGGGGAGGCCTTACGAGAAAAACTGTTTTTT.

V is TRBV29-1 and J is TRBJ2-3; 7 nucleotides match TRBD2. Germline CDR1 is SQVTM and CDR2 is ANQGSEA. The ends lost 3 bases at V and 4 bases at J; junction bases unmatched: 7. CDR3 length equals 14 residues. The CDR3 here is CSVDGGRGADTQYF. CDR3 bases: TGCAGCGTTGACGGGGGGAGAGGCGCAGATACGCAGTATTTT.

The chain links TRBV7-3 to TRBJ2-5, with 9 bases fitting TRBD2. Germline V gene data show CDR1 as SGHTA and CDR2 as FQGTGA. Trimming took 5 bases from V and 5 from J; bases not matched to a gene: 6. The CDR3 extends over 14 amino acids. The CDR3 loop reads CASSPSGLAETQYF. CDR3 bases: TGTGCCAGCAGCCCAAGTGGACTAGCGGAGACCCAGTACTTC. The entire variable domain, with the rest obtained from reference TRBV7-3 and TRBJ2-5, is as follows: GAGVSQTPSNKVTEKGKYVELRCDPISGHTALYWYRQSLGQGPEFLIYFQGTGAADDSGLPNDRFFAVRPEGSVSTLKIQRTERGDSAVYLCASSPSGLAETQYFGPGTRLLVL.

The chain has TRBV7-2 and TRBJ1-2; 7 nucleotides line up with TRBD1. CDR3 length: 16 residues. The germline gives CDR1 SGHTA, CDR2 FQGNSA. The J segment lost 8 bases and the V segment lost 1 base, leaving 13 bases of the junction unmatched. The CDR3 DNA is TGTGCCAGCAGCTTAGTACCACAGGGGACGGGCTTCGGCTACACCTTC. It yields the protein CASSLVPQGTGFGYTF.

The rearrangement uses TRBV7-9 and TRBJ2-7; D might be TRBD2 (6 bases). CDR3 length equals 12 residues. In germline, CDR1 is SEHNR, CDR2 FQNEAQ (reference sequence). V lost 4 bases and J 4 bases, leaving 8 bases between the germline ends. For the CDR3, the DNA is TGTGCCAGCAGCTCCCGGGGGTACGAGCAGTACTTC. Protein: CASSSRGYEQYF.

The chain carries TRBV5-5 and TRBJ2-6, with D possibly being TRBD2 (6 bases). Trimming cost V 0 bases and J 6 bases, with 25 bases left between them. The germline V gene encodes CDR1 SGHKS and CDR2 YYEKEE (reference sequence). This CDR3 region has 20 residues. The CDR3 reads CASSLVAPSEEGRQANVLTF. The CDR3 nucleotides read TGTGCCAGCAGCTTGGTCGCACCAAGCGAGGAGGGGCGACAGGCCAACGTCCTGACTTTC. Full variable domain (rest looked up from reference TRBV5-5 and TRBJ2-6): DAGVTQSPTHLIKTRGQQVTLRCSPISGHKSVSWYQQVLGQGPQFIFQYYEKEERGRGNFPDRFSARQFPNYSSELNVNALLLGDSALYLCASSLVAPSEEGRQANVLTFGAGSRLTVL.

The CDR3, as DNA: TGTGCCAGCAGTTACCCCGGGGTTTACGAGCAGTACTTC. It is translated as CASSYPGVYEQYF. The chain has TRBV6-5 and TRBJ2-7, with a possible D match to TRBD2 (5 bases). The CDR3 is made up of 13 amino acids. V dropped 2 bases and J dropped 4 bases, with 9 bases sitting between them. CDR1 is MNHEY and CDR2 is SVGAGI in the germline V gene.

The J gene is TRBJ1-6, the V gene TRBV30; 10 nucleotides agree with TRBD1. The CDR3 sequence is 15 residues long. Losses at the gene ends were 0 bases for V and 16 bases for J; bases not matched to a gene: 12. CDR1 GTSNPN and CDR2 SVGIG come from the germline V gene (reference sequence). CDR3: CAWSVGGTGDGSLHF. As DNA, the CDR3 is TGTGCCTGGAGTGTAGGCGGGACAGGGGACGGCTCTCTCCACTTT.

This chain links TRBV4-1 with TRBJ1-1; D gene unclear. Germline V gene data show CDR1 as MGHRA and CDR2 as YSYEKL. The CDR3 has 13 residues. V was trimmed by 4 bases and J by 1 base, leaving 7 bases between them. CDR3 nucleotides: TGCGCCAGCAGCCTTCGGGGGAACACTGAAGCTTTCTTT. It codes for CASSLRGNTEAFF.

The chain uses TRBV15 and TRBJ1-4; D perhaps matches TRBD1 (5 bases). The CDR3 has 14 amino acids. Germline CDR1 and CDR2: LNHNV and YYDKDF (reference sequence). Trimming took off 1 base at V and 7 bases at J, with 10 bases between the two ends. The CDR3 DNA reads as TGTGCCACCAGCAGAGTCACGGGGGTTGAAAAACTGTTTTTT. Amino acid sequence: CATSRVTGVEKLFF.

The chain combines TRBV7-2 with TRBJ1-5; D may be TRBD1 (5 bases). Germline CDR1 SGHTA, CDR2 FQGNSA. The CDR3 covers 13 residues. V shed 3 bases and J shed 7 bases, with 10 bases lying between them. CDR3 residues: CASSFWGGQPQHF. The CDR3 nucleotides are TGTGCCAGCAGCTTCTGGGGCGGACAGCCCCAGCATTTT.

The sample holds one count of this clone. The V and J genes are TRBV14 and TRBJ1-3, with no clear D. Germline CDR1 and CDR2: SGHDN and FVKESK. Trimming pared 0 bases from V and 4 bases from J, leaving 4 bases between. The CDR3 runs to 13 residues. As DNA, the CDR3 is TGTGCCAGCAGCCAAGAACTCGGAAACACCATATATTTT. Its protein is CASSQELGNTIYF.